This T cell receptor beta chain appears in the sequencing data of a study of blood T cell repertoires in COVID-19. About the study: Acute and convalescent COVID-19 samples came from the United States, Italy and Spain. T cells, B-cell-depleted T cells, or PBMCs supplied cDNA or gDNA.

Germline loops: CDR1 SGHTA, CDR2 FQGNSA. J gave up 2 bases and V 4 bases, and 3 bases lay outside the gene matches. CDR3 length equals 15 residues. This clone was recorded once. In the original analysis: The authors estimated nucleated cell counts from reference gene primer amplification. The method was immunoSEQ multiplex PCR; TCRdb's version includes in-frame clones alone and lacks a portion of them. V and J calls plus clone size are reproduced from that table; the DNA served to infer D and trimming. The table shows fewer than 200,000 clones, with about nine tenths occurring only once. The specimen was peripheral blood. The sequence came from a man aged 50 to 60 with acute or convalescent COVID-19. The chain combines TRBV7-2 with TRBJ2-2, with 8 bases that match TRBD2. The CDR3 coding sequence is TGTGCCAGCAGCTATCGGACTAGCAACACCGGGGAGCTGTTTTTT. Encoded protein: CASSYRTSNTGELFF.